These T cell receptor beta chains were read from a single sample in a study of blood T cell repertoires in COVID-19. The table came from immunoSEQ multiplex PCR; TCRdb's copy has only in-frame clones and leaves some out. The sample holds 150,000 to 190,000 clones, roughly nine tenths seen once. The sequenced sample was peripheral blood. The origin of the receptors is a woman aged 40 to 50 with acute or convalescent COVID-19. Both conserved end residues are part of each CDR3. Fields, in order: CDR3 DNA, CDR3 protein, J gene, V gene, clone size, D gene. The D gene is left open where the match is weak. Rows give clone size only sometimes, using once, few, many, or a class for an expanded clone.

CDR3nt: TGCGCCAGCAGCTTAACTAGAGGCGAGCAGTACTTC; CDR3aa: CASSLTRGEQYF; j_gene: TRBJ2-7; v_gene: TRBV5-1; abundance: NA; d_gene: NA
CDR3nt: TGTGCCAGCAGCTTTCCTACCGGGACAGGGGCTGGAAACACCATATATTTT; CDR3aa: CASSFPTGTGAGNTIYF; j_gene: TRBJ1-3; v_gene: TRBV7-8; abundance: NA; d_gene: TRBD1
CDR3nt: TGTGCCAGCAGCCAAGGAACTAGCGGGGGGGCTTCCTCCACCGGGGAGCTGTTTTTT; CDR3aa: CASSQGTSGGASSTGELFF; j_gene: TRBJ2-2; v_gene: TRBV4-2; abundance: NA; d_gene: TRBD2
CDR3nt: TGTGCCAGCAGCTCCTTCACCGGGGAGCTGTTTTTT; CDR3aa: CASSSFTGELFF; j_gene: TRBJ2-2; v_gene: TRBV11-1; abundance: NA; d_gene: NA
CDR3nt: TGTGCCAGCAGCGTGGAAGACAGGGGGTACGCTGAAGCTTTCTTT; CDR3aa: CASSVEDRGYAEAFF; j_gene: TRBJ1-1; v_gene: TRBV9; abundance: once; d_gene: TRBD1
CDR3nt: TGTGCCAGCAGTCCTACCGGCAGGGGCTGGCATGGCTACACCTTC; CDR3aa: CASSPTGRGWHGYTF; j_gene: TRBJ1-2; v_gene: TRBV28; abundance: NA; d_gene: NA
CDR3nt: TGTGCCTGGAGTGTCGAACTAGCGGGGATCGGCACAGATACGCAGTATTTT; CDR3aa: CAWSVELAGIGTDTQYF; j_gene: TRBJ2-3; v_gene: TRBV30; abundance: once; d_gene: TRBD2
CDR3nt: TGCGCCAGCAGGTCCACAGGGGTAGAGACCCAGTACTTC; CDR3aa: CASRSTGVETQYF; j_gene: TRBJ2-5; v_gene: TRBV5-1; abundance: NA; d_gene: TRBD1
CDR3nt: TGTGCCAGCAGTTTGGGCAGGGGGATTTACGAGCAGTACTTC; CDR3aa: CASSLGRGIYEQYF; j_gene: TRBJ2-7; v_gene: TRBV27; abundance: NA; d_gene: TRBD1
CDR3nt: TGTGCCAGCAGCAGAATGGGGACAGGGCCGGCCCACTCCTACAATGAGCAGTTCTTC; CDR3aa: CASSRMGTGPAHSYNEQFF; j_gene: TRBJ2-1; v_gene: TRBV11-3; abundance: NA; d_gene: TRBD1
CDR3nt: TGTGCCAGCAGTCCCCCCCAGGGGCGCCTCCGGGAGCAGTACTTC; CDR3aa: CASSPPQGRLREQYF; j_gene: TRBJ2-7; v_gene: TRBV27; abundance: NA; d_gene: NA
CDR3nt: TGTGCCACCAGTGATCGGGGGAGAACTAGCGGGGGAACCTACTTCACCGGGGAGCTGTTTTTT; CDR3aa: CATSDRGRTSGGTYFTGELFF; j_gene: TRBJ2-2; v_gene: TRBV24-1; abundance: NA; d_gene: TRBD2
CDR3nt: TGTGCCAGTAGTAGCGCAGGGTTTAATTCACCCCTCCACTTT; CDR3aa: CASSSAGFNSPLHF; j_gene: TRBJ1-6; v_gene: TRBV19; abundance: NA; d_gene: NA
CDR3nt: TGTGCCAGTAGTCCGTGGACAGAGGAGACCCAGTACTTC; CDR3aa: CASSPWTEETQYF; j_gene: TRBJ2-5; v_gene: TRBV19; abundance: once; d_gene: NA
CDR3nt: TGCGCCAGCAGCTTGTCAGAAACCTATGGCTACACCTTC; CDR3aa: CASSLSETYGYTF; j_gene: TRBJ1-2; v_gene: TRBV5-1; abundance: NA; d_gene: NA
CDR3nt: TGTGCTAGTGGTTTGGTAGAAGGGCCGGGACTAGGTCACGGGGAGCTGTTTTTT; CDR3aa: CASGLVEGPGLGHGELFF; j_gene: TRBJ2-2; v_gene: TRBV12-5; abundance: once; d_gene: TRBD2
CDR3nt: TGTGCCAGCAGTTACTCGAGCTCTCCTTACGAGCAGTACTTC; CDR3aa: CASSYSSSPYEQYF; j_gene: TRBJ2-7; v_gene: TRBV6-5; abundance: NA; d_gene: NA
CDR3nt: TGTGCCAGCAGTTTAACGGGACAGGTACCCCAGCATTTT; CDR3aa: CASSLTGQVPQHF; j_gene: TRBJ1-5; v_gene: TRBV12-3/TRBV12-4; abundance: once; d_gene: TRBD1
CDR3nt: TGTGCCAGCAGCCATTCCTTACTAGCGGGGGAGATAAGGATGAGAGCCAAAAACATTCAGTACTTC; CDR3aa: CASSHSLLAGEIRMRAKNIQYF; j_gene: TRBJ2-4; v_gene: TRBV3-1/TRBV3-2; abundance: NA; d_gene: TRBD2
CDR3nt: TGTGCTAGCAGCTTAGTAGCTGAGGCCCGTGGAGGTGGCGGGGAGCTGTTTTTT; CDR3aa: CASSLVAEARGGGGELFF; j_gene: TRBJ2-2; v_gene: TRBV7-7; abundance: once; d_gene: NA
CDR3nt: TGTGCCAGCAGCCCGAAGACTAGGGTGTTGGTCGATGAGCAGTTCTTC; CDR3aa: CASSPKTRVLVDEQFF; j_gene: TRBJ2-1; v_gene: TRBV6-6; abundance: NA; d_gene: NA
CDR3nt: TGTGCCAGCAGCAAAGGACAGGCACCTGAAGCTTTCTTT; CDR3aa: CASSKGQAPEAFF; j_gene: TRBJ1-1; v_gene: TRBV7-6; abundance: NA; d_gene: TRBD1
CDR3nt: TGTGCCTGGAGTAAATCCCTGGGAGGTGGCTACACCTTC; CDR3aa: CAWSKSLGGGYTF; j_gene: TRBJ1-2; v_gene: TRBV30; abundance: NA; d_gene: NA
CDR3nt: TGTGCTAGTGGTCCACGCCGGGGACTAGCGGGAGCTACCTACGAGCAGTACTTC; CDR3aa: CASGPRRGLAGATYEQYF; j_gene: TRBJ2-7; v_gene: TRBV12-5; abundance: NA; d_gene: TRBD2
CDR3nt: TGTGCCAGTAGTATCCGGGAGCCCGGGGAGCTGTTTTTT; CDR3aa: CASSIREPGELFF; j_gene: TRBJ2-2; v_gene: TRBV19; abundance: NA; d_gene: NA
CDR3nt: TGCGCCAGCAGCACCCGGGGACTAGCGGGAATTCGGAATACGCAGTATTTT; CDR3aa: CASSTRGLAGIRNTQYF; j_gene: TRBJ2-3; v_gene: TRBV5-1; abundance: once; d_gene: TRBD2
CDR3nt: TGTGCCAGCAGTTTGCGACAGGGGAATGAAAAACTGTTTTTT; CDR3aa: CASSLRQGNEKLFF; j_gene: TRBJ1-4; v_gene: TRBV27; abundance: NA; d_gene: TRBD1
CDR3nt: TGCGCCAGCAGCTTGGAGGTGACTTCCTTTACTAACTATGGCTACACCTTC; CDR3aa: CASSLEVTSFTNYGYTF; j_gene: TRBJ1-2; v_gene: TRBV5-1; abundance: NA; d_gene: NA
CDR3nt: TGTGCCAGCAGCTTATCTTCGTCTGGGGCCAACGTCCTGACTTTC; CDR3aa: CASSLSSSGANVLTF; j_gene: TRBJ2-6; v_gene: TRBV7-3; abundance: NA; d_gene: NA
CDR3nt: TGTGCCAGCTCACCCCTCGGACAGGGAGATGTTGGCTACACCTTC; CDR3aa: CASSPLGQGDVGYTF; j_gene: TRBJ1-2; v_gene: TRBV18; abundance: NA; d_gene: TRBD1
CDR3nt: TGTGCCAGCAGTTCCAGGGTTAAAATGGGGTATACGCAGTATTTT; CDR3aa: CASSSRVKMGYTQYF; j_gene: TRBJ2-3; v_gene: TRBV27; abundance: NA; d_gene: NA
CDR3nt: TGCGCCAGCAGTGGCCAGGCTTACTACGAGCAGTACTTC; CDR3aa: CASSGQAYYEQYF; j_gene: TRBJ2-7; v_gene: TRBV10-2; abundance: NA; d_gene: NA
CDR3nt: TGCGCCAGCAGCTTCCCCAGGGGGAACACCGGGGAGCTGTTTTTT; CDR3aa: CASSFPRGNTGELFF; j_gene: TRBJ2-2; v_gene: TRBV5-1; abundance: NA; d_gene: NA
CDR3nt: TGCGCCAGCAGCTTGGATCCAGGGGGAGGCTCCTACGAGCAGTACTTC; CDR3aa: CASSLDPGGGSYEQYF; j_gene: TRBJ2-7; v_gene: TRBV5-1; abundance: NA; d_gene: NA
CDR3nt: TGTGCCAGCAGTTTATGGTTTCGGGAAGGACAGGGAGGCACCGGGGAGCTGTTTTTT; CDR3aa: CASSLWFREGQGGTGELFF; j_gene: TRBJ2-2; v_gene: TRBV27; abundance: NA; d_gene: TRBD1
CDR3nt: TGTGCCAGCAGTCACGGCCGGCAGGGGAACACTGAAGCTTTCTTT; CDR3aa: CASSHGRQGNTEAFF; j_gene: TRBJ1-1; v_gene: TRBV2; abundance: NA; d_gene: NA
CDR3nt: TGTGCCAGTAGTATAGGACTAGCGGGAGCACCCTACGAGCAGTACTTC; CDR3aa: CASSIGLAGAPYEQYF; j_gene: TRBJ2-7; v_gene: TRBV19; abundance: few; d_gene: TRBD2
CDR3nt: TGTGCCAGCAGCGTAGCCCTGAGGGCTAGCGGGAGGTCAGATACGCAGTATTTT; CDR3aa: CASSVALRASGRSDTQYF; j_gene: TRBJ2-3; v_gene: TRBV9; abundance: NA; d_gene: TRBD2
CDR3nt: TGTGCCAGCAGCACCCGAGGGTCTAATTCACCCCTCCACTTT; CDR3aa: CASSTRGSNSPLHF; j_gene: TRBJ1-6; v_gene: TRBV7-3; abundance: NA; d_gene: NA
CDR3nt: TGTGCCAGCAGTGAAAATGAACAGCTTACCGGGGAGCTGTTTTTT; CDR3aa: CASSENEQLTGELFF; j_gene: TRBJ2-2; v_gene: TRBV2; abundance: NA; d_gene: NA
CDR3nt: TGTGCCAGCAGTGGCTGGACAGGGGCGGATTGGGGTGAGCAGTTCTTC; CDR3aa: CASSGWTGADWGEQFF; j_gene: TRBJ2-1; v_gene: TRBV25-1; abundance: NA; d_gene: TRBD1
CDR3nt: TGTGCCAGCGGCATACGGGATTCAAACTATGGCTACACCTTC; CDR3aa: CASGIRDSNYGYTF; j_gene: TRBJ1-2; v_gene: TRBV6-5; abundance: NA; d_gene: NA
CDR3nt: TGTGCCAGTAGTCCCCGGACTGGGGATGAGCAGTTCTTC; CDR3aa: CASSPRTGDEQFF; j_gene: TRBJ2-1; v_gene: TRBV19; abundance: once; d_gene: NA